The 16 T cell receptor beta chains presented below share a single source sample, sequenced in a study of shared clonotypes between healthy human individuals. The repertoire was sequenced with immunoSEQ multiplex PCR; TCRdb's copy has only in-frame clones and lacks some. The table shows about 2 million clones, with 85% to 95% occurring only once. Material: naive CD4+ T cells sorted from blood. Subset meaning: CD45RA+ positively selected. Receptor source: a man in his late teens or twenties in good health.

V is TRBV4-1 and J is TRBJ2-7, with TRBD1 identical over 8 bases. Germline V gene lookup returns CDR1 MGHRA and CDR2 YSYEKL. V was pared by 2 bases and J by 2 bases, with 8 bases of the junction left unmatched. The CDR3 has 16 residues. The CDR3 coding sequence is TGCGCCAGCAGCCAACGAATTGGGACAGGAGCCTACGAGCAGTACTTC. Translating gives CASSQRIGTGAYEQYF.

V gene TRBV5-8 combines with J gene TRBJ2-3; D may be TRBD1 (6 bases). CDR3 length: 18 residues. Trimming pared 2 bases from V and 1 base from J, leaving 20 bases between. CDR1 is SGHTS, CDR2 YDEGEE, per germline. The CDR3 bases are TGTGCCAGCAGCTTCTCAGGGGTTCCGTCCAGGGGCACAGATACGCAGTATTTT. This gives the protein CASSFSGVPSRGTDTQYF. The full variable domain, rest sourced from reference TRBV5-8 and TRBJ2-3, is EAGVTQSPTHLIKTRGQQATLRCSPISGHTSVYWYQQALGLGLQFLLWYDEGEERNRGNFPPRFSGRQFPNYSSELNVNALELEDSALYLCASSFSGVPSRGTDTQYFGPGTRLTVL.

Notes on this clone: Other DNA sequences of this sample code for an identical CDR3. The chain combines TRBV5-6 with TRBJ1-2; D not certain. V lost 0 bases and J 0 bases, leaving 6 bases between the germline ends. This CDR3 region has 14 residues. Germline V CDR1 and CDR2: SGHDT, YYEEEE. CDR3 in DNA: TGTGCCAGCAGCTTGGGTCGAACTAACTATGGCTACACCTTC. Translation gives CASSLGRTNYGYTF. The full variable domain, completed using reference TRBV5-6 and TRBJ1-2, is DAGVTQSPTHLIKTRGQQVTLRCSPKSGHDTVSWYQQALGQGPQFIFQYYEEEERQRGNFPDRFSGHQFPNYSSELNVNALLLGDSALYLCASSLGRTNYGYTFGSGTRLTVV.

This chain uses TRBV15 with TRBJ1-2; tentative D call: TRBD1 (6 bases). Germline CDR1 is LNHNV and CDR2 is YYDKDF (reference sequence). Trimming cost V 1 base and J 5 bases, with 14 bases left between them. The CDR3 loop spans 15 amino acids. In nucleotides, the CDR3 is TGTGCCACCAGCAGAGCCGGGACAAAAGTGTATGGCTACACCTTC. Protein sequence: CATSRAGTKVYGYTF.

The rearrangement uses TRBV10-3 and TRBJ1-5; 9 positions agree with TRBD1. The ends lost 9 bases at V and 5 bases at J; junction bases unmatched: 5. Germline-derived CDR1 and CDR2 are ENHRY and SYGVKD. The CDR3 has 13 residues. The CDR3 coding sequence is TGTGCCATTAGGGACAGGGAACATCAGCCCCAGCATTTT. It yields the protein CAIRDREHQPQHF.

In regard to this clone: Other DNA sequences in the sample encode the same CDR3. This chain's CDR3 is CASSPTTGSGNTIYF. Here the CDR3 DNA reads TGTGCCAGCTCACCGACGACAGGCTCTGGAAACACCATATATTTT. The V gene is TRBV18, the J gene TRBJ1-3, with D perhaps TRBD1 (6 bases). Trimming removed 3 bases at V and 0 bases at J, with 9 bases between. The CDR3 sequence is 15 residues long. Germline V gene lookup returns CDR1 KGHSH and CDR2 LQKENI.

The chain couples TRBV6-1 to TRBJ2-2, with 9 positions matching TRBD1. The junction had 6 bases not matched to a gene; V was cut back by 3 bases and J by 4 bases. CDR1 MNHNS and CDR2 SASEGT come from the germline V gene. The CDR3 totals 16 residues. The CDR3 sequence: CASSEDRGWSTGELFF. The DNA for the CDR3 is TGTGCCAGCAGTGAGGACAGGGGATGGAGCACCGGGGAGCTGTTTTTT.

The chain is built from TRBV27 and TRBJ2-7, with unresolved D. The V and J ends lost 2 bases and 6 bases respectively, with 11 bases between them. CDR3 size: 13 residues. Germline values: CDR1 MNHEY, CDR2 SMNVEV (reference sequence). CDR3 in DNA: TGTGCCAGCAGTTTAGGTAGCCTGGGCGAGCAGTACTTC. As protein: CASSLGSLGEQYF.

The gene calls are TRBV9 and TRBJ2-2, with D tentatively TRBD1 or TRBD2 (5 bases each). The CDR3 extends over 15 amino acids. Looked up from germline, CDR1 is SGDLS and CDR2 is YYNGEE. Trimming shortened V by 4 bases and J by 3 bases, and 13 bases separated the two germline ends. The CDR3 reads CASSSGPEYTGELFF. DNA of the CDR3: TGTGCCAGCAGCTCGGGGCCAGAATACACCGGGGAGCTGTTTTTT.

This sequence joins TRBV27 and TRBJ2-7; 7 positions agree with TRBD1. V dropped 5 bases and J dropped 7; count of bases not matched to a gene: 14. This CDR3 contains 15 residues. CDR1 and CDR2 from the germline V gene are MNHEY and SMNVEV (reference sequence). As DNA, the CDR3 is TGTGCCAGCAGTGACGTAACAGGGGTTCCTAATGAGCAGTACTTC. This encodes CASSDVTGVPNEQYF.

This chain connects TRBV5-1 to TRBJ2-7; 8 bases line up with TRBD1. Looked up from germline, CDR1 is SGHRS and CDR2 is YFSETQ. The J segment lost 0 bases and the V segment lost 4 bases, leaving 9 bases of the junction unmatched. The CDR3 length is 16 residues. The CDR3 DNA follows: TGCGCCAGCAGCGCAGGGGGCGGGCTCCTCTCCTACGAGCAGTACTTC. Its translation is CASSAGGGLLSYEQYF.

The chain couples TRBV5-4 to TRBJ1-2; D unresolved. Trimming took off 3 bases at V and 7 bases at J, with 10 bases between the two ends. The CDR3 covers 12 residues. Per the germline V gene, CDR1 is SGHNT and CDR2 is YYREEE (reference sequence). CDR3 DNA: TGTGCCAGCAGCTCGGGCCCCGGTGGCTACACCTTC. Translation gives CASSSGPGGYTF.

The chain is built from TRBV18 and TRBJ2-7; possible D gene TRBD1, 5 bases. Germline CDR1 and CDR2: KGHSH and LQKENI. The CDR3 is made up of 15 amino acids. Trimming took 6 bases from V and 3 from J, leaving 18 bases between them. CDR3 bases: TGTGCCAGCTCCCCAGGGTCCCATACCCTCTACGAGCAGTACTTC. As protein: CASSPGSHTLYEQYF.

V usage is TRBV9 and J usage is TRBJ2-5; 10 bases line up with TRBD2. The CDR3 extends over 15 amino acids. Germline V gene data show CDR1 as SGDLS and CDR2 as YYNGEE. V shed 6 bases, J shed 2 bases, and the junction held 7 bases outside the gene matches. The CDR3 reads CASTSVAGGQETQYF. For the CDR3, the DNA is TGTGCCAGCACCTCGGTAGCGGGGGGACAAGAGACCCAGTACTTC.

The table lists this clone with many counts. This chain connects TRBV5-4 to TRBJ1-6; TRBD1 matches at 8 bases. The germline CDR1 and CDR2 sequences are SGHNT and YYREEE (reference sequence). The CDR3 runs to 16 residues. V lost 0 bases and J lost 12; bases outside the gene matches: 11. Here the CDR3 reads CASSLAQQGEFRPLHF. CDR3 DNA sequence: TGTGCCAGCAGCTTGGCCCAACAGGGGGAATTTAGACCCCTCCACTTT. Drawing the rest from reference TRBV5-4 and TRBJ1-6, the complete variable domain is ETGVTQSPTHLIKTRGQQVTLRCSSQSGHNTVSWYQQALGQGPQFIFQYYREEENGRGNFPPRFSGLQFPNYSSELNVNALELDDSALYLCASSLAQQGEFRPLHFGNGTRLTVT.

This clone was observed once. The chain joins TRBV27 to TRBJ2-7; D may be TRBD1 (7 bases). The CDR3 covers 15 residues. The V gene lost 0 bases and the J gene lost 3 bases, with 12 bases spanning the gap. CDR1 is MNHEY and CDR2 is SMNVEV in the germline V gene (reference sequence). The CDR3 loop is CASSLSAGQNYEQYF. The CDR3 DNA is TGTGCCAGCAGTTTATCCGCGGGACAGAACTACGAGCAGTACTTC.